This T cell receptor beta chain was identified during a study of T cells in localized non-small cell lung cancer. With 4 bases clipped from V and 7 bases from J, the junction kept 10 bases outside the gene matches. This CDR3 has 15 amino acids. Germline CDR1 reads SGHRS; CDR2 reads YFSETQ. The data were produced by immunoSEQ multiplex PCR, yet TCRdb's version contains in-frame clones alone and is incomplete. This table has about 54,000 clones, about four fifths appearing once. Judged by abundance, this clone is medium-sized. Its antigen remains unidentified. Study outcomes and limitations: Heterogeneity remains possible because sequencing was limited to only one tumor region.

This receptor was identified in a female donor of 60 years or more with stage II squamous cell lung carcinoma. Sequences were derived from peripheral blood, sampled before any cancer treatment. The rearrangement joins TRBV5-1 to TRBJ1-2; 10 bases align to TRBD1. CDR3 region: CASSLGQGSVSGYTF. CDR3 bases: TGCGCCAGCAGCCTGGGACAGGGGTCGGTTAGTGGCTACACCTTC.